A selection of T cell receptor beta chains follows, all from one sample in a study of tumor and adjacent non-tumor tissue in lung cancer. TCRdb independently ran MiXCR on the multiplex PCR reads; one entry per CDR3 protein. The sample yields about 43,000 distinct CDR3 sequences, roughly 66% seen once. Sequencing was performed on distant non-tumor lung tissue. The source of these receptors is a middle-aged man with non-small cell lung cancer. Both conserved end residues are part of each CDR3. A D gene is named only where the DNA matches it firmly. Some rows mark clone size as missing; the rest say once, few, many or name a class of expanded clone.

.,TRBV5-4,.,TRBJ2-7,TGTGCCAGCAGCCTGGCGGGGACAGTCGCCTACGAGCACTACTTC,CASSLAGTVAYEHYF
.,TRBV6-5,.,TRBJ1-6,TGTGTCAGCAGCCGCGTGGATTCATCCCTCCACTTT,CVSSRVDSSLHF
.,TRBV7-9,few,TRBJ2-7,TGTGCCAGCAGCTTACTTCAATGGGGCGAGCAGTACTTC,CASSLLQWGEQYF
.,TRBV4-2,.,TRBJ2-7,TGTGTCAGCAGCCAAGACCCCCGGAGTAGCGAGAGTGGCGAGCAGTACTTC,CVSSQDPRSSESGEQYF
TRBD2,TRBV5-1,.,TRBJ2-7,TGCGCCAGCAGCTTCGGGGGGGCCTCCGAGCGGTACTTC,CASSFGGASERYF
TRBD1,TRBV6-5,.,TRBJ2-2,TGTGCCAACAGCAAAGTCAGGGGGCAAGCCGGGGAGCTGCTTTTT,CANSKVRGQAGELLF
.,TRBV4-1,.,TRBJ1-2,TGCACCAGTAGTTTCCAGGACTATGGCTATACCTTC,CTSSFQDYGYTF
TRBD2,TRBV4-2,.,TRBJ2-3,TGTGGCAGCGGGGCTGCCTTCCCAGATACGCAATATTTT,CGSGAAFPDTQYF
TRBD1,TRBV10-3,many,TRBJ1-1,TGTGCCATCAGTGAGTTACAGGGGGGGTCGAACACTGAAGCTTTCTTT,CAISELQGGSNTEAFF
.,TRBV10-3,.,TRBJ1-2,TGTGACATCAGTGAGTCAATGGGGCAGGTAGATGGCTACGCCTTC,CDISESMGQVDGYAF
.,TRBV29-1,.,TRBJ2-5,TGCAGTGTTATGGACAACCAAGAGACCCAGTACTTC,CSVMDNQETQYF
.,TRBV28,.,TRBJ1-1,TGTGCCAGCACCCTGACAGTTTACACTGAAGCTATCTTT,CASTLTVYTEAIF
.,TRBV7-9,.,TRBJ2-7,TGTACCAGCAGCTTCGGCGACAGGCACTACGAGCAGTACTTC,CTSSFGDRHYEQYF
.,TRBV28,few,TRBJ2-5,TGTGCCAGCAGTTTGACACGTCCTCAAGAGACCCAGTACTTC,CASSLTRPQETQYF
.,TRBV6-5,.,TRBJ2-5,TGTGTCAGCAGTTACGACAAGGGTTCGGAGACCCAGTACTTC,CVSSYDKGSETQYF
TRBD2,TRBV12-3/TRBV12-4,.,TRBJ2-1,TGTGCCAGCACCTTGGGACTATACAATGAGGAGTTCTTC,CASTLGLYNEEFF
.,TRBV9,.,TRBJ2-2,TGTGTCAGCAGCGTAGTCAACGGGGAGCTGTTTTTT,CVSSVVNGELFF
.,TRBV11-2,.,TRBJ1-2,TGTGCCAGCAGCTTAACATCACCGAACTATGGCTACATCTTC,CASSLTSPNYGYIF
.,TRBV6-5,many,TRBJ1-2,TGTGCCAGCAGCCCGGGGGAGACGACTAACTATGGCTACACCTTC,CASSPGETTNYGYTF
.,TRBV28,.,TRBJ2-7,TGTGCCAGCAGTAGAGCTGGTGAGCATTACTTC,CASSRAGEHYF
.,TRBV2,.,TRBJ2-7,TGTGCCAGCAAGGAAGGATCCTTTTACGAGCAGTACTTC,CASKEGSFYEQYF
.,TRBV29-1,.,TRBJ2-2,TGCACCGCCGGCCCGAGCACCGGGGAGCTGTTCTTT,CTAGPSTGELFF
.,TRBV12-3/TRBV12-4,.,TRBJ1-2,TGTGCTAGCAGTACGGGCCAAACTGATGGCTACACCTTC,CASSTGQTDGYTF
TRBD1,TRBV5-1,.,TRBJ2-7,TGCGCCAGCAGCTGGGACAGGGGGCCCTACGGGCAGTACTTC,CASSWDRGPYGQYF
.,TRBV11-2,.,TRBJ1-1,TGTGTCAGCAGCCCCGGAATGAACAGTGAAGCTTTCTTT,CVSSPGMNSEAFF
TRBD1,TRBV20-1,.,TRBJ1-5,TGCAGTGCGGAAGACAGGGGCTCACGACCCCAGCATTTT,CSAEDRGSRPQHF
.,TRBV6-1,.,TRBJ2-7,TGTGCCAGAAGCCCAGAGAGGGGGCAGTACTTC,CARSPERGQYF
.,TRBV7-9,few,TRBJ1-6,TGTGCCAGCAGCCCCGCCAACCAGGGACATAATTCACCCCTCCACTTT,CASSPANQGHNSPLHF
.,TRBV7-2,.,TRBJ2-1,TGTGCCAGCAGCTTAGGTCGGGGTGGGCAGTTCTTC,CASSLGRGGQFF
.,TRBV11-2,once,TRBJ2-7,TGTGCCAGCAGTTTTAGGACAGACGCCTCCTACGAGCAGTACTTC,CASSFRTDASYEQYF
TRBD2,TRBV19,.,TRBJ2-2,TGTGCCGGTAGTATAGTCCTAGCGGGTCCCATCGGGGAGCTGTTTTTT,CAGSIVLAGPIGELFF
.,TRBV14,many,TRBJ2-1,TGTGCCAGCAGCCACCTTGCTGGGGGAGACAATGAGCAGTTCTTC,CASSHLAGGDNEQFF
TRBD1,TRBV29-1,.,TRBJ1-1,TGTAGCGCCGAATGGACAGGGGGCTTAACTGAAGCTTTCTTT,CSAEWTGGLTEAFF
.,TRBV4-2,.,TRBJ2-3,TGTGTCAGCAGCACGGAGGGACTAGTGGGGGGCCGAGGGACAGATACACAGTATTTT,CVSSTEGLVGGRGTDTQYF
.,TRBV24-1,.,TRBJ2-3,TGTGCCACCAGTGACCCGTTTGATAGTTCACCCCAGTATTTT,CATSDPFDSSPQYF
TRBD1,TRBV28,once,TRBJ2-7,TGTGCCAGCAGTGGGGACAGGGGGACCTACGTGCAGTACTTC,CASSGDRGTYVQYF
.,TRBV5-1,.,TRBJ2-7,TGCGCCAGCAGCTTGGCCGGGGGATGCTACGAGCAATACTTC,CASSLAGGCYEQYF